This TCR beta chain was sequenced during a study of cytomegalovirus exposure and HLA in healthy donors. Study-wide results and limits: Rates of TCR association differed by HLA locus in a later analysis, with DRB1 highest and HLA-C lowest. Investigators reported 150 to 200 TCR beta chains as tied to cytomegalovirus.

13 Jbeta primers and 60 Vbeta primers were used for the PCR. The method was immunoSEQ multiplex PCR; TCRdb's version includes in-frame clones alone and lacks a portion of them. Among 150,000 to 200,000 clones listed, over 60% were seen once. This clone has a single count. What it binds is not known. This clonotype was sampled from a middle-aged woman in good health and CMV-seronegative. The sample was PBMCs.

This CDR3 is CAWIPPGVSTDTQYF. The CDR3 nucleotides read TGTGCCTGGATCCCCCCGGGAGTTTCGACAGATACGCAGTATTTT. The chain combines TRBV30 with TRBJ2-3; weak D call: TRBD2 (6 bases). Germline V gene data show CDR1 as GTSNPN and CDR2 as SVGIG (reference sequence). V lost 4 bases to trimming and J lost 3 bases, with 17 bases between them. This CDR3 region has 15 residues.